The 11 T cell receptor beta chains below come from one sample, sequenced in a study of blood T cell repertoires in COVID-19 (dated by TCRdb to 2018 to 2021). The library came from the immunoSEQ multiplex PCR assay. TCRdb took this table from immuneACCESS and kept in-frame rearrangements with V and J called. Such tables lack part of the clones; where checked against another copy, unresolved V genes explain under half of the gap, and the rest is unexplained. Counted in this sample were approximately 100,000 clones; approximately 92% of them appeared once. The biggest ten clones account for around 32% of the sample. Input material: peripheral blood. The source of these receptors is a woman older than 75 with acute or convalescent COVID-19.

This clone occurred once. This rearrangement joins TRBV7-2 to TRBJ2-5; 11 bases match TRBD2. CDR3 size: 16 residues. Germline assignment: CDR1 SGHTA and CDR2 FQGNSA. V shed 3 bases, J shed 9 bases, and the junction held 12 bases outside the gene matches. In DNA, the CDR3 is TGTGCCAGCAGCTTTGGCGTAGCGGGGGGGAATAGGCCCCAGTACTTC. Residues: CASSFGVAGGNRPQYF.

Only a few counts were recorded for this clone. The rearrangement links TRBV10-1 to TRBJ2-1; TRBD2 agrees at 7 bases. Germline CDR1 reads WNHNN; CDR2 reads SYGVQD (reference sequence). Germline trimming cut 4 bases from V and 5 bases from J; bases unmatched to any gene: 8. The CDR3 length is 15 residues. CDR3 coding DNA: TGCGCCAGCAGTGGTACCGGGACTATGAACAATGAGCAGTTCTTC. Translating it yields CASSGTGTMNNEQFF.

The gene calls are TRBV4-3 and TRBJ1-2, with D unclear. Germline-derived CDR1 and CDR2 are LGHNA and YSLEER. Trimming stripped 0 bases from V and 1 base from J, with 6 bases between. The CDR3 totals 14 residues. CDR3 nucleotide sequence: TGCGCCAGCAGCCAAGATACAGTTAACTATGGCTACACCTTC. It yields the protein CASSQDTVNYGYTF.

This clone was seen a handful of times. As DNA, the CDR3 is TGTGCCAGCAGCCCAGACAGGACCGGGGAGCTGTTTTTT. It yields the protein CASSPDRTGELFF. This sequence joins TRBV7-3 and TRBJ2-2; D might be TRBD1 (6 bases). V lost 5 bases and J lost 5, with 9 bases in between. This CDR3 is 13 amino acids long. In germline, CDR1 is SGHTA, CDR2 FQGTGA.

The rearrangement links TRBV6-6 to TRBJ1-2, with 8 positions matching TRBD1. From germline, CDR1 is MNHNY and CDR2 SVGAGI (reference sequence). V lost 6 bases and J lost 8; bases outside the gene matches: 14. This CDR3 spans 15 amino acids. The CDR3 DNA sequence: TGTGCCAGCAGCCCTGGACAGGGAGTTTTCAGGGGCTACACCTTC. It encodes CASSPGQGVFRGYTF.

The chain employs TRBV27 and TRBJ2-7; D is uncertain. The germline V gene has CDR1 MNHEY and CDR2 SMNVEV (reference sequence). Between the trimmed V and J ends, which lost 3 bases and 2 bases, there was a span of 11 bases. There are 14 residues in the CDR3. This chain's CDR3 is CASSFRGPPYEQYF. The CDR3 bases are TGTGCCAGCAGTTTCCGCGGTCCACCCTACGAGCAGTACTTC.

The CDR3 nucleotides read TGTGCCAGCTCACCTTACGGGACACAGGCTAACTATGGCTACACCTTC. Translated: CASSPYGTQANYGYTF. The V and J genes are TRBV18 and TRBJ1-2, with TRBD1 as a possible D gene (6 bases). The germline V gene has CDR1 KGHSH and CDR2 LQKENI. The ends were cut back, 3 bases at V and 0 bases at J, with 14 bases in the middle. This CDR3 is built from 16 residues. Full variable domain (remainder filled in from reference TRBV18 and TRBJ1-2): NAGVMQNPRHLVRRRGQEARLRCSPMKGHSHVYWYRQLPEEGLKFMVYLQKENIIDESGMPKERFSAEFPKEGPSILRIQQVVRGDSAAYFCASSPYGTQANYGYTFGSGTRLTVV.

The rearrangement links TRBV30 to TRBJ1-5; 8 bases are a match to TRBD1. This CDR3 comprises 14 residues. V dropped 2 bases and J dropped 5; count of bases not matched to a gene: 5. In germline, CDR1 is GTSNPN, CDR2 SVGIG (reference sequence). CDR3 loop: CAWSQGTGHQPQHF. The DNA of the CDR3 is TGTGCCTGGAGTCAGGGGACAGGCCATCAGCCCCAGCATTTT.

This sequence joins TRBV5-4 and TRBJ2-4; D may be TRBD2 (6 bases). V was pared by 3 bases and J by 0 bases, with 13 bases between. The germline V gene encodes CDR1 SGHNT and CDR2 YYREEE (reference sequence). The CDR3 is 16 residues long. CDR3 in DNA: TGTGCCAGCAGCTCGGGAGACGTATTAGCCAAAAACATTCAGTACTTC. Translation gives CASSSGDVLAKNIQYF. Together with reference TRBV5-4 and TRBJ2-4, the CDR3 gives the full variable domain: ETGVTQSPTHLIKTRGQQVTLRCSSQSGHNTVSWYQQALGQGPQFIFQYYREEENGRGNFPPRFSGLQFPNYSSELNVNALELDDSALYLCASSSGDVLAKNIQYFGAGTRLSVL.

This chain connects TRBV5-1 to TRBJ1-4; D unresolved. CDR1 is SGHRS, CDR2 YFSETQ, per germline. CDR3 length: 13 residues. The V end was cut by 4 bases, the J end by 5 bases, with 9 bases between. The CDR3 sequence: CASSVAGNEKLFF. CDR3 nucleotides: TGCGCCAGCAGCGTGGCCGGGAATGAAAAACTGTTTTTT.

The chain joins TRBV28 to TRBJ2-7; D is undetermined. The CDR3 extends over 11 amino acids. Germline V gives CDR1 MDHEN, CDR2 SYDVKM. Trimming pared 7 bases from V and 3 bases from J, leaving 7 bases between. CDR3 in amino acids: CASTSGYEQYF. CDR3 coding DNA: TGTGCCAGCACCTCAGGCTACGAGCAGTACTTC.